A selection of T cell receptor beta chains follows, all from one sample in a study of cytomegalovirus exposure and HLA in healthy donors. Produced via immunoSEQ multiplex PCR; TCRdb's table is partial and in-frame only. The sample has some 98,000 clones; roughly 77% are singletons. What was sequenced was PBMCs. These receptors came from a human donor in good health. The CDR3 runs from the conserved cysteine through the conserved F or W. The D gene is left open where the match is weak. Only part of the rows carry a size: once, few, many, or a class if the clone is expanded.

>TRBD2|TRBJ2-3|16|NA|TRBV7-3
CASSLNGGGAGDTQYF
TGTGCCAGCAGCTTAAACGGCGGGGGGGCGGGAGATACGCAGTATTTT
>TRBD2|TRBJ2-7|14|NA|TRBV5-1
CASSAAGGYYEQYF
TGCGCCAGCAGCGCAGCGGGAGGGTACTACGAGCAGTACTTC
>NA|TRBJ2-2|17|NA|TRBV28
CASSFRGLGPNTGELFF
TGTGCCAGCAGTTTTAGGGGTTTGGGCCCGAACACCGGGGAGCTGTTTTTT
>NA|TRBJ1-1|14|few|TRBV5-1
CASSLQGANTEAFF
TGCGCCAGCAGCTTACAGGGTGCGAACACTGAAGCTTTCTTT
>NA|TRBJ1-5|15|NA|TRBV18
CASSPASLGNQPQHF
TGTGCCAGCTCACCCGCAAGCCTTGGCAATCAGCCCCAGCATTTT
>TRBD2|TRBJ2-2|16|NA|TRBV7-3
CASSLVAGGNTGELFF
TGTGCCAGCAGCTTAGTGGCGGGGGGCAACACCGGGGAGCTGTTTTTT
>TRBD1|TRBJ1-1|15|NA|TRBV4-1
CASSQRTGINTEAFF
TGCGCCAGCAGCCAGAGGACAGGGATTAACACTGAAGCTTTCTTT
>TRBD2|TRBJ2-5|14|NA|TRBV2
CASSVGGGQETQYF
TGTGCCAGCAGTGTGGGGGGAGGGCAAGAGACCCAGTACTTC
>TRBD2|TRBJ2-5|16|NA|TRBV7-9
CASSLTGTSGQETQYF
TGTGCCAGCAGCTTAACCGGGACTAGCGGCCAAGAGACCCAGTACTTC
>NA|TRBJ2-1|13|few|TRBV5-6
CASSLALGGRQFF
TGTGCCAGCAGCTTGGCCCTGGGGGGTCGGCAGTTCTTC
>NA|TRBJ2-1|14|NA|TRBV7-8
CASSLADMGYEQFF
TGTGCCAGCAGCTTAGCGGACATGGGCTATGAGCAGTTCTTC
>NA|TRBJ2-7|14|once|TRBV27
CASSYETGNYEQYF
TGTGCCAGCAGTTACGAGACTGGTAACTACGAGCAGTACTTC
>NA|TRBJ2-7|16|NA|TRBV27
CASRLRSQGSSYEQYF
TGTGCCAGCAGGCTAAGGTCTCAGGGGAGCTCCTACGAGCAGTACTTC
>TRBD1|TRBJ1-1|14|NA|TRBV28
CASSPRGRRTEAFF
TGTGCCAGCAGTCCCAGGGGGCGTCGGACTGAAGCTTTCTTT
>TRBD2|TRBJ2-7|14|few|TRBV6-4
CASSTATSGYEQYF
TGTGCCAGCTCGACGGCGACTAGCGGCTACGAGCAGTACTTC
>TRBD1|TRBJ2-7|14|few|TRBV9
CASSTGATTYEQYF
TGTGCCAGCAGCACAGGGGCCACAACCTACGAGCAGTACTTC
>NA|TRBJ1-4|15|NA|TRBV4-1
CASTSGPSTNEKLFF
TGCGCCAGCACCTCTGGGCCGTCAACTAATGAAAAACTGTTTTTT
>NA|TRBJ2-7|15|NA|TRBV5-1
CASSISSGHAYEQYF
TGCGCCAGCAGCATCTCGAGCGGGCACGCCTACGAGCAGTACTTC
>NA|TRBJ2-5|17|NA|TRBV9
CASSAGFGRQGQETQYF
TGTGCCAGCAGCGCCGGGTTTGGCCGTCAGGGCCAAGAGACCCAGTACTTC
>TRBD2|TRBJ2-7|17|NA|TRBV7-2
CASSSRGPSGRGYEQYF
TGTGCCAGCAGCTCCCGAGGACCTAGCGGGAGGGGCTACGAGCAGTACTTC
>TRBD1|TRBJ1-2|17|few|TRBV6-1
CASSEEIRGTAGYGYTF
TGTGCCAGCAGTGAAGAGATTCGGGGGACAGCGGGCTATGGCTACACCTTC
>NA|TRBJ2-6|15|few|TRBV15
CATTVGGTGANVLTF
TGTGCCACCACTGTCGGGGGGACAGGGGCCAACGTCCTGACTTTC
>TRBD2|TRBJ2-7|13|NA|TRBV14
CASSPSGGREQYF
TGTGCCAGCAGCCCCTCGGGGGGGCGCGAGCAGTACTTC
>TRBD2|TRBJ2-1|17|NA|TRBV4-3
CASSQTRSGTSHNEQFF
TGCGCCAGCAGCCAGACCCGCTCCGGGACTAGCCACAATGAGCAGTTCTTC
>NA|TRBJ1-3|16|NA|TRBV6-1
CASSELARSSGNTIYF
TGTGCCAGCAGTGAATTAGCCCGATCCTCTGGAAACACCATATATTTT
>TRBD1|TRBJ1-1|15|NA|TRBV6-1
CASRQGAVTNTEAFF
TGTGCCAGCAGACAGGGGGCGGTTACGAACACTGAAGCTTTCTTT
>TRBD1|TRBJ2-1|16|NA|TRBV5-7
CASWGQGERTYNEQFF
TGTGCCAGCTGGGGACAGGGAGAGAGGACGTACAATGAGCAGTTCTTC
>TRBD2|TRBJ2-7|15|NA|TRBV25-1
CASGGLAGASYEQYF
TGTGCCAGCGGGGGCCTAGCGGGAGCTAGTTACGAGCAGTACTTC
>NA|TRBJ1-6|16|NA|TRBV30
CAWGVRQSSYNSPLHF
TGTGCCTGGGGAGTAAGACAGAGCTCCTATAATTCACCCCTCCACTTT
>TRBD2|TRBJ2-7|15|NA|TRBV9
CASSVSAAGSHEQYF
TGTGCCAGCAGCGTCAGTGCAGCGGGAAGCCACGAGCAGTACTTC
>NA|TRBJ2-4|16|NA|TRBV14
CASSPISGIAKNIQYF
TGTGCCAGCAGCCCTATAAGCGGAATAGCCAAAAACATTCAGTACTTC
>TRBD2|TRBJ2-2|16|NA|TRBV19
CASSMWLAGGMGELFF
TGTGCCAGTAGTATGTGGCTAGCGGGAGGTATGGGGGAGCTGTTTTTT
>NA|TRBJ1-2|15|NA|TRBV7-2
CASSLSIRVPYGYTF
TGTGCCAGCAGCTTATCTATCAGGGTTCCCTATGGCTACACCTTC
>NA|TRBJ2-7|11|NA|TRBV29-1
CSVARGYEQYF
TGCAGCGTCGCCCGGGGCTACGAGCAGTACTTC
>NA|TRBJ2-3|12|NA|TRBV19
CASSKATDTQYF
TGTGCCAGTAGTAAAGCCACAGATACGCAGTATTTT
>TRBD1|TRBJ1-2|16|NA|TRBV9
CASSPGTGLANYGYTF
TGTGCCAGCAGCCCAGGGACAGGGCTAGCTAACTATGGCTACACCTTC
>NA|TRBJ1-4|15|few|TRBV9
CASSVGSNDNEKLFF
TGTGCCAGCAGCGTAGGGTCTAACGATAATGAAAAACTGTTTTTT
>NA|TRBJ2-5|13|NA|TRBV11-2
CASSLVLRETQYF
TGTGCCAGCAGCTTAGTCTTGAGGGAGACCCAGTACTTC
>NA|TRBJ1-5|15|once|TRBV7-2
CASSPLGGGSQPQHF
TGTGCCAGCAGCCCCCTTGGGGGGGGCAGTCAGCCCCAGCATTTT
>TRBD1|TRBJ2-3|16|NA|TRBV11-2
CASSYRTGATTDTQYF
TGTGCCAGCAGCTACCGGACAGGGGCAACCACAGATACGCAGTATTTT
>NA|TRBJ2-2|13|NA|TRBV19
CATTGRVTGELFF
TGTGCCACAACAGGGAGGGTCACCGGGGAGCTGTTTTTT
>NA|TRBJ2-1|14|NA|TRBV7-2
CASSAGITYNEQFF
TGTGCCAGCAGCGCGGGAATTACCTACAATGAGCAGTTCTTC
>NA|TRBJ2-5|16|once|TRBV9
CASSVGVRPSEETQYF
TGTGCCAGCAGCGTAGGAGTGCGGCCCTCTGAGGAGACCCAGTACTTC
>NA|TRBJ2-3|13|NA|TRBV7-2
CASSLTRVDTQYF
TGTGCCAGCAGCTTAACGAGGGTAGATACGCAGTATTTT
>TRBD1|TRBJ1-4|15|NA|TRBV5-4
CASSLDGQGREKLFF
TGTGCCAGCAGCTTGGATGGACAGGGGCGTGAAAAACTGTTTTTT
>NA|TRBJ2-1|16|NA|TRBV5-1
CASTSSVGGPRNEQFF
TGCGCCAGCACGTCATCAGTGGGGGGGCCGAGGAATGAGCAGTTCTTC
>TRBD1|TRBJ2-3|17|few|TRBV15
CATSRATPGQGADTQYF
TGTGCCACCAGCAGAGCCACCCCGGGACAGGGGGCAGATACGCAGTATTTT
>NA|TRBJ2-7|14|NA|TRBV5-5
CASSWDKGAYEQYF
TGTGCCAGCAGCTGGGACAAGGGGGCCTACGAGCAGTACTTC
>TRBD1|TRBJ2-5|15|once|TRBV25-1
CASSDWTGEREAQYF
TGTGCCAGCAGTGATTGGACAGGGGAGAGGGAGGCCCAGTACTTC
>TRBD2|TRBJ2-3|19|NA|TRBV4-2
CASSQDRRRASGGTDTQYF
TGTGCCAGCAGCCAAGATCGGAGGAGGGCTAGCGGGGGTACAGATACGCAGTATTTT
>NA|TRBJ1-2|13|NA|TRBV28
CASNRPEIGGYTF
TGTGCCAGCAACAGGCCGGAGATAGGAGGCTACACCTTC
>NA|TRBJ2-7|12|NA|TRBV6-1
CASRQSSYEQYF
TGTGCCAGCAGACAGAGCTCCTACGAGCAGTACTTC
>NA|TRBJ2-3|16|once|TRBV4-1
CASSQDGQGLADTQYF
TGCGCCAGCAGCCAAGACGGGCAGGGGCTGGCGGATACGCAGTATTTT
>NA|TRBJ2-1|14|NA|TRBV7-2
CASSLQGSYNEQFF
TGTGCCAGCAGCTTACAGGGGTCCTACAATGAGCAGTTCTTC